This TCR beta chain was retrieved from a study of blood T cell repertoires in COVID-19. Study summary: From the United States, Italy and Spain came samples of acute and convalescent COVID-19. Nucleic acid was either cDNA or gDNA, and it came from T cells, B-cell-depleted T cells, or PBMCs.

In the authors' workflow: The authors estimated nucleated cell counts from reference gene primer amplification. The repertoire was sequenced with immunoSEQ multiplex PCR; TCRdb's copy has only in-frame clones and lacks some. V, J and clone size are those of that table, while D and trimming were read from the DNA. The repertoire consists of about 120,000 clones, with about two thirds occurring once and the leading ten covering 0.65% to 0.95%. V dropped 3 bases and J dropped 2 bases, with 15 bases sitting between them. The CDR3 covers 16 residues. In germline, CDR1 is MNHEY, CDR2 SMNVEV (reference sequence).

This chain links TRBV27 with TRBJ2-3; possibly TRBD1 for D (6 bases). The sequenced sample was peripheral blood. The TCR comes from a human donor with acute or convalescent COVID-19. The donor label of this sample is uncertain. CDR3 nucleotide sequence: TGTGCCAGCAGTTTTGGGGGCCGCGCAAACACAGATACGCAGTATTTT. Translated, it gives CASSFGGRANTDTQYF.